This TCR beta chain was recovered during a study of blood T cells in healthy people across ages. The germline gives CDR1 SGHDN, CDR2 FVKESK. The CDR3 covers 16 residues. V was pared by 5 bases and J by 7 bases, with 24 bases between. This clonotype was counted only a few times. This may stem from a read error, because a much larger clone lies one nucleotide away. It was with a sample-barcoded 5' primer and a J-beta primer mix that a second PCR of roughly 7 to 12 cycles was run. Every molecule of cDNA carried a tag from a template-switch adaptor with 12 random nucleotides. TCRdb used MiXCR to reprocess the 5' RACE reads, holding one entry per CDR3 protein. The sample holds 500,000 to 700,000 distinct CDR3 sequences; roughly 30% are singletons and the top ten take around 16%.

The sequencing sample was made of blood. This clonotype originated in a woman aged 80 or over in good health. The V and J genes are TRBV14 and TRBJ2-7, with D unclear. CDR3 DNA: TGTGCCAGCAGCGCCCAGCTCACGAGCTCCTACAATGAGCAGTACTTC. Translation gives CASSAQLTSSYNEQYF.